This passage covers 11 T cell receptor beta chains from one sample sequenced in a study of response to subunit inactivated influenza vaccine. TCRdb called the RT-PCR reads again in MiXCR, with one record for every CDR3 protein. The profile shows approximately 570,000 distinct CDR3 sequences, about 7.6% of them singletons. The sample in question was PBMCs from blood, obtained less than 30 months after vaccination. The receptors here all came from a man aged 45 to 75 who received an inactivated influenza vaccine.

The V and J genes are TRBV4-2 and TRBJ2-3; a possible D gene is TRBD1 (6 bases). The V and J ends lost 4 bases and 0 bases respectively, with 8 bases between them. The CDR3 sequence is 14 residues long. Germline V lookup: CDR1 LGHNA, CDR2 YNFKEQ. CDR3 protein: CASSPGDSTDTQYF. Here the CDR3 DNA reads TGTGCCAGCAGCCCAGGGGACAGCACAGATACGCAGTATTTT.

This clonotype turned up a few times. This sequence joins TRBV11-1 and TRBJ2-1, with D unresolved. The length of the CDR3 is 18 residues. Germline loops: CDR1 SGHAT, CDR2 FQDESV (reference sequence). The ends were cut back, 1 base at V and 0 bases at J, with 16 bases in the middle. Here the CDR3 reads CASSLVGYSSLSYNEQFF. CDR3 nucleotide sequence: TGTGCCAGCAGCTTAGTAGGATACAGTAGCCTCTCCTACAATGAGCAGTTCTTC.

V is TRBV6-1 and J is TRBJ1-1; D is uncertain. Germline-derived CDR1 and CDR2 are MNHNS and SASEGT. The ends were cut back, 6 bases at V and 5 bases at J, with 13 bases in the middle. CDR3 length equals 13 residues. CDR3 DNA: TGTGCCAGCAGGTGGGTTTTGGGAACTGAAGCTTTCTTT. Amino acids: CASRWVLGTEAFF.

The J gene is TRBJ2-6, the V gene TRBV28, with D possibly matching TRBD1 (6 bases). CDR1 MDHEN and CDR2 SYDVKM come from the germline V gene. With 4 bases removed from V and 2 bases from J, the gap between germline ends came to 12 bases. CDR3 length: 16 amino acids. CDR3 nucleotides: TGTGCCAGCAGTTCACCGTACAGGGCTGGGGCCAACGTCCTGACTTTC. Translated: CASSSPYRAGANVLTF.

The J gene is TRBJ1-5, the V gene TRBV5-1; TRBD1 is a possible D gene (6 bases). From germline, CDR1 is SGHRS and CDR2 YFSETQ. The ends were cut back, 0 bases at V and 4 bases at J, with 11 bases in the middle. CDR3 length: 15 residues. CDR3 amino acids: CASSLAGVLNQPQHF. Written as DNA, the CDR3 is TGCGCCAGCAGCTTGGCAGGGGTCCTAAATCAGCCCCAGCATTTT.

The table lists this clonotype with many counts. This chain uses TRBV10-3 with TRBJ1-2, with 9 bases that match TRBD1. V lost 11 bases, J lost 3 bases, and 4 bases stayed unmatched. This CDR3 is 12 amino acids long. Germline V lookup: CDR1 ENHRY, CDR2 SYGVKD. The CDR3 DNA follows: TGTGCCGCCCGGGACAGGGACTATGGCTACACCTTC. Residues: CAARDRDYGYTF.

V is TRBV10-3 and J is TRBJ2-1; 8 nucleotides agree with TRBD2. In germline, CDR1 is ENHRY, CDR2 SYGVKD. The CDR3 is 13 amino acids. The V gene end was trimmed by 6 bases and the J gene end by 8 bases; junction bases not matched to a gene: 6. The CDR3 DNA is TGTGCCATCAGATTAGCGGGATACGATGAGCAGTTCTTC. Translating it yields CAIRLAGYDEQFF.

At least ten counts were recorded for this clonotype. The rearrangement links TRBV20-1 to TRBJ2-7; 9 nucleotides line up with TRBD2. The CDR3 totals 14 residues. Per germline, CDR1 DFQATT and CDR2 SNEGSKA (reference sequence). J lost 2 bases, V lost 3 bases, and 5 bases had no gene match. The CDR3 DNA sequence: TGCAGTGCTAGTCCGACTAGCGGCCCCTACGAGCAGTACTTC. Its protein is CSASPTSGPYEQYF.

This clonotype appeared a few times. V and J are TRBV27 and TRBJ1-6, with D unresolved. Germline V gives CDR1 MNHEY, CDR2 SMNVEV (reference sequence). The CDR3 spans 15 residues. V was pared by 5 bases and J by 10 bases, with 18 bases between. The CDR3 DNA is TGTGCCAGCAGTGTCCGGGTCCCTCTGGGGTCACCCCTCCACTTT. It specifies CASSVRVPLGSPLHF.

This clonotype was counted at least ten times. The V gene is TRBV5-1, the J gene TRBJ1-1, with D maybe TRBD1 (6 bases). CDR3 length: 14 amino acids. V shed 0 bases and J shed 5 bases, with 11 bases lying between them. In germline, CDR1 is SGHRS, CDR2 YFSETQ. The CDR3 coding sequence is TGCGCCAGCAGCTTGGAGGCTAGGGGGACTGAAGCTTTCTTT. Its protein product is CASSLEARGTEAFF.

This clonotype was counted at least ten times. The chain combines TRBV3-2 with TRBJ2-6. TRBV3-2 counts as a pseudogene. This CDR3 is 15 amino acids long. The CDR3 nucleotides are TGTGCCAGCAGCGTTGACAACTCTGGGGCCAACGTCCTGACTTTC. Its translation is CASSVDNSGANVLTF.